This T cell receptor (beta chain) was captured in a study of shared T cell receptors in the human thymus. Germline V gives CDR1 MDHEN, CDR2 SYDVKM. The J segment lost 0 bases and the V segment lost 6 bases, leaving 9 bases of the junction unmatched. The CDR3 has 16 amino acids. This table comes from immunoSEQ multiplex PCR, and its TCRdb copy is limited to in-frame clones, with some not included. The sample includes 700,000 or so clones, 80% to 90% of them seen just once. The data were also submitted as part of a second study, on human thymus T cells.

The receptor was derived from a girl in the first two years of life with a congenital heart defect. The sample comprised thymocytes. The chain has TRBV28 and TRBJ2-7, with 9 bases lining up with TRBD1. CDR3 nucleotide sequence: TGTGCCAGCAGGCAAACCGGGACAGGGTTCTCCTACGAGCAGTACTTC. Its protein is CASRQTGTGFSYEQYF.